This entry lists 12 T cell receptor beta chains sequenced from one sample in a study of T cell responses to AZD1222 COVID-19 vaccine. Profiling relied on immunoSEQ multiplex PCR, and the TCRdb table lists in-frame clones only, not all of them. Altogether more than 95,000 clones are present, about 88% being singletons, with the ten largest covering about 40%. Source: peripheral blood, taken 28 days after the second AZD1222 dose. These receptors all stem from an adult who received the AZD1222 COVID-19 vaccine.

The chain combines TRBV3-1 (or the pseudogene TRBV3-2) with TRBJ2-5; D not certain. Germline values: CDR1 LGHDT, CDR2 YNNKEL (reference sequence). The V end lost 7 bases, the J end lost 4 bases, and 16 bases lay between the germline ends. The CDR3 runs 14 residues. The CDR3 region is CASNSLGKGETQYF. CDR3 sequence (DNA): TGTGCCAGCAACTCCTTGGGGAAAGGAGAGACCCAGTACTTC.

This rearrangement joins TRBV7-9 to TRBJ2-3, with 9 bases identical to TRBD1. CDR3 length: 14 amino acids. Germline trimming cut 4 bases from V and 10 bases from J; bases unmatched to any gene: 9. Germline assignment: CDR1 SEHNR and CDR2 FQNEAQ (reference sequence). This CDR3 is CASSSDRGTGAQYF. The CDR3 nucleotides read TGTGCCAGCAGCTCAGACAGGGGGACGGGGGCGCAGTATTTT.

The chain joins TRBV3-1 (or the pseudogene TRBV3-2) to TRBJ1-5; a weak D match, TRBD1 (6 bases). The CDR3 length is 19 residues. Trimming pared 9 bases from V and 1 base from J, leaving 28 bases between. The germline gives CDR1 LGHDT, CDR2 YNNKEL (reference sequence). CDR3 sequence: CASFVGVRGREGSNQPQHF. CDR3 DNA sequence: TGTGCCAGTTTCGTGGGAGTCAGGGGCAGGGAGGGAAGCAATCAGCCCCAGCATTTT.

This chain joins TRBV6-1 and TRBJ1-2; D is unresolved. V was clipped by 0 bases and J by 2 bases, with 19 bases between them. The CDR3 extends over 18 amino acids. Germline CDR1 is MNHNS and CDR2 is SASEGT. The CDR3 loop reads CASSEATIRGPANYGYTF. CDR3 nucleotide sequence: TGTGCCAGCAGTGAAGCTACGATCCGAGGCCCGGCGAACTATGGCTACACCTTC.

This clone was seen just once. The genes are TRBV7-6 and TRBJ2-3; perhaps TRBD2 as D (6 bases). Germline CDR1 is SGHVS and CDR2 is FNYEAQ. V lost 6 bases and J 3 bases, leaving 19 bases between the germline ends. The CDR3 loop spans 16 amino acids. CDR3 amino acids: CASSTPGTAITDTQYF. CDR3 DNA: TGTGCCAGCAGTACTCCCGGGACTGCAATTACAGATACGCAGTATTTT.

The chain couples TRBV6-5 to TRBJ1-1, with a tentative D call TRBD1 (5 bases). The germline V gene encodes CDR1 MNHEY and CDR2 SVGAGI. The CDR3 is made up of 14 amino acids. Trimming removed 10 bases from V and 3 bases from J, with 18 bases in between. CDR3 DNA: TGTGCCATTTCTAGCGGGCAGGGATACACTGAAGCTTTCTTT. Translating gives CAISSGQGYTEAFF.

The rearrangement uses TRBV5-5 and TRBJ2-2; 9 nucleotides line up with TRBD2. CDR3 size: 20 residues. The junction had 21 bases not matched to a gene; V was cut back by 4 bases and J by 5 bases. The germline CDR1 and CDR2 sequences are SGHKS and YYEKEE (reference sequence). This chain's CDR3 is CASSSILTGLAGGWTGELFF. DNA of the CDR3: TGTGCCAGCAGCAGTATTTTGACGGGACTAGCAGGAGGTTGGACCGGGGAGCTGTTTTTT. The whole variable domain, remainder taken from reference TRBV5-5 and TRBJ2-2, is DAGVTQSPTHLIKTRGQQVTLRCSPISGHKSVSWYQQVLGQGPQFIFQYYEKEERGRGNFPDRFSARQFPNYSSELNVNALLLGDSALYLCASSSILTGLAGGWTGELFFGEGSRLTVL.

V gene TRBV11-3 combines with J gene TRBJ2-1; 7 bases align to TRBD1. The J segment lost 0 bases and the V segment lost 4 bases, leaving 3 bases of the junction unmatched. Germline values: CDR1 SGHNT, CDR2 YENEEA. This CDR3 has 15 amino acids. The CDR3 protein is CASSWGQSSYNEQFF. DNA for the CDR3: TGTGCCAGCAGCTGGGGACAGAGCTCCTACAATGAGCAGTTCTTC. Variable domain in full (rest from reference TRBV11-3 and TRBJ2-1): EAGVVQSPRYKIIEKKQPVAFWCNPISGHNTLYWYLQNLGQGPELLIRYENEEAVDDSQLPKDRFSAERLKGVDSTLKIQPAELGDSAVYLCASSWGQSSYNEQFFGPGTRLTVL.

This chain joins TRBV5-4 and TRBJ2-7, with D possibly being TRBD2 (6 bases). The CDR3 loop spans 15 amino acids. Looked up from germline, CDR1 is SGHNT and CDR2 is YYREEE (reference sequence). Trimming removed 0 bases from V and 3 bases from J, with 13 bases in between. The CDR3 DNA reads TGTGCCAGCAGCTTGGGAGGGGACTTCCACTACGAGCAGTACTTC. Translating gives CASSLGGDFHYEQYF.

The J gene is TRBJ2-7, the V gene TRBV19; D is unresolved. The CDR3 loop spans 15 amino acids. The V end lost 4 bases, the J end lost 3 bases, and 16 bases lay between the germline ends. Germline values: CDR1 LNHDA, CDR2 SQIVND (reference sequence). The CDR3 nucleotides are TGTGCCAGTAGTAAACATATAGTTTTAAACTACGAGCAGTACTTC. Its protein is CASSKHIVLNYEQYF.

This clone was counted between two and nine times. The chain joins TRBV6-6 to TRBJ1-1; 9 nucleotides line up with TRBD1. V shed 4 bases, J shed 1 base, and the junction held 4 bases outside the gene matches. This CDR3 is built from 15 residues. The V gene's germline CDR1 is MNHNY and CDR2 SVGAGI (reference sequence). The CDR3 nucleotides are TGTGCCAGCAGTTGGACGACAGGGGGGAACACTGAAGCTTTCTTT. Translation: CASSWTTGGNTEAFF.

The CDR3 loop reads CASTPWGTGTDTQYF. The DNA for the CDR3 is TGTGCCAGTACTCCATGGGGGACAGGCACAGATACGCAGTATTTT. This chain connects TRBV19 to TRBJ2-3; TRBD1 agrees at 7 bases. Trimming took 7 bases from V and 1 from J; bases not matched to a gene: 8. This CDR3 is built from 15 residues. In germline, CDR1 is LNHDA, CDR2 SQIVND (reference sequence).